A selection of T cell receptor beta chains follows, all from one sample in a study of vaccination and CD4 T cells after COVID-19. From the PCR reads, TCRdb called clonotypes with MiXCR, one entry per CDR3 protein. The data hold about 20,000 distinct CDR3 sequences, with over 50% observed a single time. Their antigens remain unidentified. Source: CD4+ T cells from blood, cultured in vitro, taken before SARS-CoV-2 vaccination. These receptors were obtained from a human donor who had recovered from COVID-19. Both conserved end residues are part of each CDR3. D genes are given only for firm matches. A row's size may be missing; if present it is once, few, many or a size class.

abundance: .; j_gene: TRBJ2-7; v_gene: TRBV20-1; d_gene: .; CDR3nt: TGCAGTGCGGGCCTTTCCTACGAGCAGTACTTC; CDR3aa: CSAGLSYEQYF
abundance: .; j_gene: TRBJ2-1; v_gene: TRBV15; d_gene: .; CDR3nt: TGTGCCACCAGCAGAGATGAAAACTTACGTGAGCAGTTCTTC; CDR3aa: CATSRDENLREQFF
abundance: .; j_gene: TRBJ2-5; v_gene: TRBV6-2/TRBV6-3; d_gene: TRBD2; CDR3nt: TGTGCCAGCATAAATACAGCGGGGGCAATTGCTACCCAGTACTTC; CDR3aa: CASINTAGAIATQYF
abundance: .; j_gene: TRBJ1-3; v_gene: TRBV7-9; d_gene: .; CDR3nt: TGTGCCAGCAGCTTCCTTCCCGCCTCTGGAAACACCATATATTTT; CDR3aa: CASSFLPASGNTIYF
abundance: .; j_gene: TRBJ2-5; v_gene: TRBV7-9; d_gene: .; CDR3nt: TGTGCCAGCAGCTTCCAGGGCCACCAAGAGACCCAGTACTTC; CDR3aa: CASSFQGHQETQYF
abundance: .; j_gene: TRBJ2-3; v_gene: TRBV5-1; d_gene: .; CDR3nt: TGCGCCAGCAGCGTAGGGCCCAGTCCAGATACGCAGTATTTT; CDR3aa: CASSVGPSPDTQYF
abundance: .; j_gene: TRBJ2-5; v_gene: TRBV20-1; d_gene: .; CDR3nt: TGCAGTGCTAGAGATCGACAGGCTGCAGAGACCCAGTACTTC; CDR3aa: CSARDRQAAETQYF
abundance: .; j_gene: TRBJ1-1; v_gene: TRBV6-1; d_gene: .; CDR3nt: TGTGCCAGCAGTGACGGACCTTGGAACACTGAAGCTTTCTTT; CDR3aa: CASSDGPWNTEAFF
abundance: few; j_gene: TRBJ1-1; v_gene: TRBV15; d_gene: .; CDR3nt: TGTGCCACCAGCAGAGAAGGAAGTGGGACTGAAGCTTTCTTT; CDR3aa: CATSREGSGTEAFF
abundance: few; j_gene: TRBJ1-1; v_gene: TRBV4-1; d_gene: .; CDR3nt: TGCGCCAGCAGCCACTTACCAAGGCCGGGGAGTAGCACTGAAGCTTTCTTT; CDR3aa: CASSHLPRPGSSTEAFF
abundance: few; j_gene: TRBJ2-5; v_gene: TRBV19; d_gene: TRBD1; CDR3nt: TGTGCCAGTAGCCCGCGACAGGGGAAAGAGACCCAGTACTTC; CDR3aa: CASSPRQGKETQYF
abundance: few; j_gene: TRBJ2-2; v_gene: TRBV27; d_gene: .; CDR3nt: TGTGCCAGCAGTTACAGGGGAGGGACCGGGGAGCTGTTTTTT; CDR3aa: CASSYRGGTGELFF
abundance: few; j_gene: TRBJ2-3; v_gene: TRBV20-1; d_gene: .; CDR3nt: TGCAGTGCTCCCGAGGACTGGGGGGGCACAGATACGCAGTATTTT; CDR3aa: CSAPEDWGGTDTQYF
abundance: .; j_gene: TRBJ2-1; v_gene: TRBV5-1; d_gene: .; CDR3nt: TGCGCCAGCAGCTTGGTTAACACAATCGATGAGCAGTTCTTC; CDR3aa: CASSLVNTIDEQFF
abundance: .; j_gene: TRBJ2-7; v_gene: TRBV11-2; d_gene: .; CDR3nt: TGTGCCAGCAGCTTAGATACACGAAGCTCCTACGAGCAGTACTTC; CDR3aa: CASSLDTRSSYEQYF
abundance: .; j_gene: TRBJ2-3; v_gene: TRBV25-1; d_gene: .; CDR3nt: TGTGCCAGCAGCCATCCCAGCACAGATACGCAGTATTTT; CDR3aa: CASSHPSTDTQYF
abundance: .; j_gene: TRBJ2-1; v_gene: TRBV20-1; d_gene: .; CDR3nt: TGCAGTGCTAACCACGGACAGTATTACAATGAGCAGTTCTTC; CDR3aa: CSANHGQYYNEQFF
abundance: .; j_gene: TRBJ1-5; v_gene: TRBV24-1; d_gene: TRBD1; CDR3nt: TGTGCCACCAGTGACCCCGGGACAGGGGGAACCCAGCCCCAGCATTTT; CDR3aa: CATSDPGTGGTQPQHF
abundance: few; j_gene: TRBJ1-5; v_gene: TRBV6-4; d_gene: .; CDR3nt: TGTGCCAGCTCCTCGGAGAGCAATCAGCCCCAGCATTTT; CDR3aa: CASSSESNQPQHF
abundance: .; j_gene: TRBJ2-5; v_gene: TRBV7-9; d_gene: TRBD2; CDR3nt: TGTGCCAGCAGCAGCGGACTAGCGGGACAAGAGACCCAGTACTTC; CDR3aa: CASSSGLAGQETQYF
abundance: few; j_gene: TRBJ2-1; v_gene: TRBV7-9; d_gene: TRBD2; CDR3nt: TGTGCCAGCAGCTCGGGACTAGCATACAATGAGCAGTTCTTC; CDR3aa: CASSSGLAYNEQFF
abundance: .; j_gene: TRBJ1-5; v_gene: TRBV4-1; d_gene: .; CDR3nt: TGCGCCAGCAGCCAAGAGGGGGGGTACCAGCCCCAGCATTTT; CDR3aa: CASSQEGGYQPQHF
abundance: .; j_gene: TRBJ2-7; v_gene: TRBV27; d_gene: .; CDR3nt: TGTGCCAGTTCGGATCGTAGTACGTGGGAGCAGTACTTC; CDR3aa: CASSDRSTWEQYF
abundance: .; j_gene: TRBJ2-7; v_gene: TRBV19; d_gene: .; CDR3nt: TGTGCCAGTAGTATAAGAGAGGGCTACGAGCAGTACTTC; CDR3aa: CASSIREGYEQYF
abundance: .; j_gene: TRBJ2-7; v_gene: TRBV2; d_gene: .; CDR3nt: TGTGCCAGCAGCGACAGGTCGATGAACGCCTACGAGCAGTACTTC; CDR3aa: CASSDRSMNAYEQYF
abundance: few; j_gene: TRBJ2-2; v_gene: TRBV24-1; d_gene: TRBD2; CDR3nt: TGTGCCACCAGTGATCTAGCGGGAGGTGAGACCGGGGAGCTGTTTTTT; CDR3aa: CATSDLAGGETGELFF
abundance: few; j_gene: TRBJ1-5; v_gene: TRBV7-3; d_gene: .; CDR3nt: TGTGCCAGCAGCCGGGGACAAAATCAGCCCCAGCATTTT; CDR3aa: CASSRGQNQPQHF
abundance: once; j_gene: TRBJ2-1; v_gene: TRBV5-1; d_gene: .; CDR3nt: TGCGCCAGCAGCTCTGACACCCGTCACAACAATGAGCAGTTCTTC; CDR3aa: CASSSDTRHNNEQFF
abundance: .; j_gene: TRBJ1-2; v_gene: TRBV20-1; d_gene: .; CDR3nt: TGCAGTGCTAGAAACAGCAGGGGCTACACCTTC; CDR3aa: CSARNSRGYTF
abundance: few; j_gene: TRBJ2-5; v_gene: TRBV7-2; d_gene: .; CDR3nt: TGTGCCAGCAGCACGGCCCGGCTTGCGGGCCAAGAGACCCAGTACTTC; CDR3aa: CASSTARLAGQETQYF
abundance: .; j_gene: TRBJ1-1; v_gene: TRBV7-6; d_gene: .; CDR3nt: TGTGCCAGCAGAAATGGGAACACTGAAGCTTTCTTT; CDR3aa: CASRNGNTEAFF
abundance: .; j_gene: TRBJ1-5; v_gene: TRBV14; d_gene: .; CDR3nt: TGTGCCAGCAGCCAAGCCGGGGGCAATCAGCCCCAGCATTTT; CDR3aa: CASSQAGGNQPQHF
abundance: .; j_gene: TRBJ2-1; v_gene: TRBV6-2/TRBV6-3; d_gene: .; CDR3nt: TGTGCCAGCGCCAGACAAAAGGAGCAGTTCTTC; CDR3aa: CASARQKEQFF
abundance: few; j_gene: TRBJ2-3; v_gene: TRBV6-4; d_gene: .; CDR3nt: TGTGCCAGCGCAGTCGAGAGCACAGATACGCAGTATTTT; CDR3aa: CASAVESTDTQYF
abundance: .; j_gene: TRBJ2-5; v_gene: TRBV18; d_gene: .; CDR3nt: TGTGCCAGCTCACTAAATAACAGGGTCCTGGGGGAGACCCAGTACTTC; CDR3aa: CASSLNNRVLGETQYF
abundance: .; j_gene: TRBJ1-6; v_gene: TRBV6-4; d_gene: .; CDR3nt: TGTGCCAGCAGCGACAGGTCTAATTCACCCCTCCACTTT; CDR3aa: CASSDRSNSPLHF
abundance: .; j_gene: TRBJ1-1; v_gene: TRBV19; d_gene: .; CDR3nt: TGTGCCAGTAGACCCCCCCGGGTGATGAACACTGAAGCTTTCTTT; CDR3aa: CASRPPRVMNTEAFF
abundance: once; j_gene: TRBJ1-5; v_gene: TRBV12-3/TRBV12-4; d_gene: .; CDR3nt: TGTGCCAGCAGTTTATTGGGGGCCAATCAGCCCCAGCATTTT; CDR3aa: CASSLLGANQPQHF
abundance: .; j_gene: TRBJ1-5; v_gene: TRBV6-2/TRBV6-3; d_gene: TRBD1; CDR3nt: TGTGCCAGCAGTTCCCGGTACAGGGGCTATCAGCCCCAGCATTTT; CDR3aa: CASSSRYRGYQPQHF
abundance: .; j_gene: TRBJ2-2; v_gene: TRBV6-1; d_gene: TRBD1; CDR3nt: TGTGCCAGCAGGGGGACAGGGCGAACCGGGGAGCTGTTTTTT; CDR3aa: CASRGTGRTGELFF
abundance: few; j_gene: TRBJ2-1; v_gene: TRBV27; d_gene: TRBD2; CDR3nt: TGTGCCAGCAGTACCCGACTAGCGGGAGTGGATGAGCAGTTCTTC; CDR3aa: CASSTRLAGVDEQFF
abundance: few; j_gene: TRBJ2-7; v_gene: TRBV30; d_gene: .; CDR3nt: TGTGCCTGGAGACGGGGAGGACGTGGCGAGCAGTACTTC; CDR3aa: CAWRRGGRGEQYF
abundance: .; j_gene: TRBJ2-5; v_gene: TRBV18; d_gene: TRBD1; CDR3nt: TGTGCCAGCTCACTGGGACAGGGGATTTCCCAAGAGACCCAGTACTTC; CDR3aa: CASSLGQGISQETQYF
abundance: few; j_gene: TRBJ2-3; v_gene: TRBV20-1; d_gene: .; CDR3nt: TGCAGTGCTATCGTCGGGGTAGCGAGTTCAGATACGCAGTATTTT; CDR3aa: CSAIVGVASSDTQYF
abundance: few; j_gene: TRBJ2-7; v_gene: TRBV2; d_gene: TRBD1; CDR3nt: TGTGCCAGCAGCCGGGGACAGAGTGAGCAGTACTTC; CDR3aa: CASSRGQSEQYF
abundance: .; j_gene: TRBJ2-5; v_gene: TRBV20-1; d_gene: TRBD1; CDR3nt: TGCAGTGCTATGGACAGGGTCGGGGGACAAGAGACCCAGTACTTC; CDR3aa: CSAMDRVGGQETQYF
abundance: .; j_gene: TRBJ1-2; v_gene: TRBV6-5; d_gene: TRBD1; CDR3nt: TGTGCCAGCAGTTACAGGAGGACAGGGGGGGCCTATGGCTACACCTTC; CDR3aa: CASSYRRTGGAYGYTF
abundance: few; j_gene: TRBJ2-5; v_gene: TRBV5-4; d_gene: .; CDR3nt: TGTGCCAGCAGCTTGGAAGCGTCAGGGCGGGAGACCCAGTACTTC; CDR3aa: CASSLEASGRETQYF
abundance: .; j_gene: TRBJ2-2; v_gene: TRBV20-1; d_gene: .; CDR3nt: TGCAGTGCTAGAGTGGGAGGAAACACCGGGGAGCTGTTTTTT; CDR3aa: CSARVGGNTGELFF
abundance: .; j_gene: TRBJ1-2; v_gene: TRBV30; d_gene: .; CDR3nt: TGTGCCTGGGACAGAGGCTTTGGCTATGGCTACACCTTC; CDR3aa: CAWDRGFGYGYTF
abundance: few; j_gene: TRBJ1-5; v_gene: TRBV20-1; d_gene: TRBD1; CDR3nt: TGCAGTGGTCGCGATGACAGGGTATGGGATCAGCCCCAGCATTTT; CDR3aa: CSGRDDRVWDQPQHF
abundance: few; j_gene: TRBJ2-2; v_gene: TRBV19; d_gene: .; CDR3nt: TGTGCCACAGCGGTACTAGCATTCACCGGGGAGCTGTTTTTT; CDR3aa: CATAVLAFTGELFF
abundance: .; j_gene: TRBJ1-5; v_gene: TRBV19; d_gene: TRBD1; CDR3nt: TGTGCCAGTAGCCGGCCGGGACAGAATAGCAATCAGCCCCAGCATTTT; CDR3aa: CASSRPGQNSNQPQHF
abundance: .; j_gene: TRBJ2-2; v_gene: TRBV12-3/TRBV12-4; d_gene: TRBD2; CDR3nt: TGTGCCAGCAGTTTCGGTAGCGGGAGCACCGGGGAGCTGTTTTTT; CDR3aa: CASSFGSGSTGELFF
abundance: few; j_gene: TRBJ2-1; v_gene: TRBV6-1; d_gene: TRBD2; CDR3nt: TGTGCCAGCATCCTACTAGCGGGAGATTTCTGGGCCAATGAGCAGTTCTTC; CDR3aa: CASILLAGDFWANEQFF
abundance: .; j_gene: TRBJ2-5; v_gene: TRBV20-1; d_gene: .; CDR3nt: TGCAGTGCTAACGACGACAACCAAGAGACCCAGTACTTC; CDR3aa: CSANDDNQETQYF
abundance: .; j_gene: TRBJ2-5; v_gene: TRBV20-1; d_gene: TRBD2; CDR3nt: TGCAGTGCTACTATTTCGGCGGGAGGGCCTTTGCAGACCCAGTACTTC; CDR3aa: CSATISAGGPLQTQYF
abundance: .; j_gene: TRBJ2-3; v_gene: TRBV7-2; d_gene: .; CDR3nt: TGTGCCAGCAGCTTTAGTAGTTTCACAGATACGCAGTATTTT; CDR3aa: CASSFSSFTDTQYF